Reported below is one T cell receptor (beta chain). The method was immunoSEQ multiplex PCR; TCRdb's version includes in-frame clones alone and lacks a portion of them. Among about 2.4 million clones listed, over 85% were seen once. This record comes from a study of shared clonotypes between healthy human individuals. Whole-study context: There were three CD4 naive, three CD4 memory, two CD8 naive and one CD8 memory plates per donor.

Looked up from germline, CDR1 is PRHDT and CDR2 is FYEKMQ (reference sequence). There are 17 residues in the CDR3. The V gene lost 6 bases and the J gene lost 1 base, with 18 bases spanning the gap. Donation came from healthy HIV-negative adults that had no recent acute infections or vaccinations. From CD4+ cells came CD45RA+ naive and CD45RA-negative memory subsets. The receptor was isolated from a man younger than 35 in good health. The J gene is TRBJ2-2, the V gene TRBV13; TRBD2 might be the D (6 bases). The material sequenced was naive CD4+ T cells sorted from blood. The sample's subset: CD45RA+ positively selected. In DNA, the CDR3 is TGTGCCAGCAGGATACGGGGGTCGGGTCAGAACACCGGGGAGCTGTTTTTT. It translates to CASRIRGSGQNTGELFF.